This T cell receptor (beta chain) originates from a study of T cells in Graves' hyperthyroidism and ophthalmopathy. Study conclusions and caveats: The majority of expanded thyroid clonotypes above 0.001 also appeared in blood.

TCR beta CDR3 sequences were amplified from RNA transcripts. TCR CDR3 regions were first amplified by RT-PCR with HTBI primers. Each CDR3 protein gets one entry after TCRdb re-called the multiplex PCR reads with MiXCR. The sample holds about 350,000 distinct CDR3 sequences, 15% to 20% seen once. The CDR3 has 16 amino acids. After removal of 0 bases from V and 4 bases from J, the junction contained 4 bases not matched to a gene. In germline, CDR1 is DFQATT, CDR2 SNEGSKA (reference sequence). Criteria for exclusion of patients were uncontrolled infection, other autoimmune disease, pregnancy or lactation. The diagnoses drew upon clinical symptoms, serum thyroxine and TRAb, thyroid ultrasound and orbital computed tomography. This clonotype was detected ten times or more. Antigen specificity is unknown.

The sequenced sample was blood. The TCR sequence derives from a woman in her thirties or forties with Graves' ophthalmopathy. The rearrangement links TRBV20-1 to TRBJ2-5; 14 nucleotides agree with TRBD2. In nucleotides, the CDR3 is TGCAGTGCTAGAGATCTGGGGACTAGCGGGAGAGAGACCCAGTACTTC. Encoded protein: CSARDLGTSGRETQYF.